The entry that follows covers one T cell receptor beta chain sequence. The data stem from a study of blood T cell repertoires in COVID-19. Across the whole study: T cells, B-cell-depleted T cells, or PBMCs provided the cDNA or gDNA that served as material.

Only in-frame clones appear in the TCRdb table, and some are missing; sequencing was by immunoSEQ multiplex PCR. The sample carries 15,000 to 20,000 clones, about 85% recorded once. There are 20 residues in the CDR3. The chain is built from TRBV21-1 and TRBJ2-1; the tabulated D call, TRBD1, remains unverified against the DNA. TRBV21-1 is a recognized pseudogene. The TCR sequence derives from an older man with acute or convalescent COVID-19. Sequencing input: peripheral blood. CDR3: CASSKAHKPNTEHSYNEQFF. CDR3 nucleotides: TGTGCCAGCAGCAAAGCCCACAAACCCAACACAGAGCACTCCTACAATGAGCAGTTCTTC.